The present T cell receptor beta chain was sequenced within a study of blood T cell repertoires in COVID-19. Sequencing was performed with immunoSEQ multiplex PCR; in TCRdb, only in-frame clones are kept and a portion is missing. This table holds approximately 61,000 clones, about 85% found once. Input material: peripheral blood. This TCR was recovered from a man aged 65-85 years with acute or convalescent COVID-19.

In nucleotides, the CDR3 is TGCAGCGTTGAAGGGATAGCGGGGGGGTCTCACACCGGGGAGCTGTTTTTT. It encodes CSVEGIAGGSHTGELFF. V is TRBV29-1 and J is TRBJ2-2; TRBD2 matches 11 bases. With V trimmed by 1 base and J by 3 bases, 7 bases remained unmatched. The CDR3 is made up of 17 amino acids. Germline V gene sequence: CDR1 SQVTM, CDR2 ANQGSEA.